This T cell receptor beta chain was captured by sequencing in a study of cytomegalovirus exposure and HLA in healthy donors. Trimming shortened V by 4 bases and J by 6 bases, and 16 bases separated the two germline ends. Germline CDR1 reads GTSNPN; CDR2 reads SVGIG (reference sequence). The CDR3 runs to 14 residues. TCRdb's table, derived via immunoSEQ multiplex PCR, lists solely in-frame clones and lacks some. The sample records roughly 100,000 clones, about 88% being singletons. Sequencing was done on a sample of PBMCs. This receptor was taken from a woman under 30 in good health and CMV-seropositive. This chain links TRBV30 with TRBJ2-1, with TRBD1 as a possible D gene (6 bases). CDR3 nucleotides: TGTGCCTGGATGAGGGGGAGAAAGATCAATGAGCAGTTCTTC. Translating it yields CAWMRGRKINEQFF.